These 23 T cell receptor beta chains came from one sample sequenced in a study of blood T cell repertoires in COVID-19. Profiled with immunoSEQ multiplex PCR; TCRdb holds only in-frame clones, not every one. Of 100,000 to 150,000 clones in the sample, more than 70% were seen once. The specimen was peripheral blood. The receptors derive from an elderly man with active or convalescent COVID-19.

This chain joins TRBV5-1 and TRBJ2-3; 11 nucleotides align to TRBD2. Germline V gene lookup returns CDR1 SGHRS and CDR2 YFSETQ. CDR3 size: 15 residues. J lost 4 bases, V lost 4 bases, and 5 bases had no gene match. The CDR3 nucleotides are TGCGCCAGCAGCCCTGGACTAGCGGGTCCAGATACGCAGTATTTT. Its protein is CASSPGLAGPDTQYF.

About this clone: A read error may produce the germline difference seen at one junction end. The rearrangement uses TRBV6-4 and TRBJ1-5; D uncertain. This CDR3 spans 13 amino acids. The V gene's germline CDR1 is MRHNA and CDR2 SNTAGT. DNA for the CDR3: TGTGCCGGCAGTGCCGGGAATGGTCAGCCCCAGCATTTT. It yields the protein CAGSAGNGQPQHF.

This chain links TRBV25-1 with TRBJ2-3; D is unclear. The CDR3 sequence is 13 residues long. V was cut by 1 base and J by 6 bases, with 8 bases left in between. CDR1 and CDR2 from the germline V gene are MGHDK and SYGVNS. This chain's CDR3 is CASSEFGRDTQYF. CDR3 in DNA: TGTGCCAGCAGTGAATTCGGCAGGGATACGCAGTATTTT.

The rearrangement joins TRBV6-5 to TRBJ1-1; D is unresolved. This CDR3 has 13 residues. Trimming shortened V by 5 bases and J by 8 bases, and 15 bases separated the two germline ends. Germline loops: CDR1 MNHEY, CDR2 SVGAGI. CDR3 residues: CASSLSPLREAFF. CDR3 in DNA: TGTGCCAGCAGTCTTAGCCCCCTGAGGGAAGCTTTCTTT.

J is TRBJ1-5 and V is TRBV24-1; possibly TRBD1 for D (5 bases). Trimming pared 6 bases from V and 1 base from J, leaving 12 bases between. CDR1 is KGHDR, CDR2 SFDVKD, per germline. The CDR3 totals 15 residues. The CDR3 nucleotides are TGTGCCACCAGTTCAAGGGGATTGAGCAATCAGCCCCAGCATTTT. Protein sequence: CATSSRGLSNQPQHF.

This clone was counted once. The chain links TRBV19 to TRBJ2-5; tentatively, D is TRBD2 (6 bases). The CDR3 is made up of 13 amino acids. Germline lookup yields CDR1 LNHDA and CDR2 SQIVND (reference sequence). V lost 1 base, J lost 4 bases, and 7 bases lay in between. The CDR3 is CASSIGGGETQYF. In DNA, the CDR3 is TGTGCCAGTAGTATAGGGGGAGGAGAGACCCAGTACTTC.

V usage is TRBV7-2 and J usage is TRBJ2-7, with a tentative D call TRBD1 (5 bases). The CDR3 runs to 15 residues. V was cut by 2 bases and J by 1 base, with 12 bases left in between. Germline CDR1 and CDR2: SGHTA and FQGNSA. The CDR3 region has the DNA TGTGCCAGCAGCTTAATACAGGCTAGTTCCTACGAGCAGTACTTC. It specifies CASSLIQASSYEQYF.

The gene calls are TRBV6-6 and TRBJ2-7; possibly TRBD2 for D (6 bases). In germline, CDR1 is MNHNY, CDR2 SVGAGI (reference sequence). V lost 7 bases and J lost 0, with 13 bases in between. The CDR3 has 14 amino acids. CDR3 protein: CASKDGGHSYEQYF. The CDR3 DNA sequence: TGTGCCAGCAAAGACGGAGGGCACTCCTACGAGCAGTACTTC.

The V call is TRBV19, the J call TRBJ1-5, with D perhaps matching TRBD1 (6 bases). V lost 3 bases and J lost 1, with 10 bases in between. The CDR3 covers 15 residues. Germline lookup yields CDR1 LNHDA and CDR2 SQIVND (reference sequence). In DNA form, the CDR3 reads TGTGCCAGTAGTATCGCCGACAGGAGCAATCAGCCCCAGCATTTT. This sequence encodes CASSIADRSNQPQHF.

This chain uses TRBV5-5 with TRBJ2-7, with 10 bases matching TRBD1. CDR1 and CDR2 (germline): SGHKS, YYEKEE (reference sequence). The V segment lost 0 bases and the J segment 0 bases; nucleotides outside the gene matches: 0. The CDR3 length is 15 residues. Here the CDR3 DNA reads TGTGCCAGCAGCTTGGGACAGGGGGCCTCCTACGAGCAGTACTTC. Protein sequence: CASSLGQGASYEQYF.

The chain is built from TRBV11-3 and TRBJ2-6; 7 nucleotides match TRBD2. CDR1 and CDR2 (germline): SGHNT, YENEEA. The CDR3 is 16 residues long. After removal of 5 bases from V and 1 base from J, the junction contained 5 bases not matched to a gene. The CDR3 protein is CASSLAVWSGANVLTF. In nucleotides, the CDR3 is TGTGCCAGCAGCCTAGCGGTGTGGTCTGGGGCCAACGTCCTGACTTTC.

The chain carries TRBV5-5 and TRBJ1-2; 10 bases match TRBD1. Germline V lookup: CDR1 SGHKS, CDR2 YYEKEE (reference sequence). With 4 bases clipped from V and 4 bases from J, the junction kept 7 bases outside the gene matches. The CDR3 has 15 residues. CDR3 amino acids: CASSGGQGIGYGYTF. The CDR3 nucleotides read TGTGCCAGCAGCGGGGGACAGGGGATAGGCTATGGCTACACCTTC.

The chain has TRBV7-8 and TRBJ2-5; a weak D match, TRBD1 (6 bases). The germline gives CDR1 SGHVS, CDR2 FQNEAQ. CDR3 length equals 14 residues. Trimming left V 6 bases short and J 2 bases short, with 13 bases between. CDR3 region: CASRHFTGQETQYF. CDR3 coding DNA: TGTGCCAGCAGACATTTCACAGGGCAAGAGACCCAGTACTTC.

The V call is TRBV5-6, the J call TRBJ2-7; D possibly corresponds to TRBD1 (5 bases). This CDR3 comprises 14 residues. The V end was cut by 4 bases, the J end by 3 bases, with 14 bases between. Germline lookup yields CDR1 SGHDT and CDR2 YYEEEE. For the CDR3, the DNA is TGTGCCAGCAGCCCGCGGTTCGACAGCTACGAGCAGTACTTC. It codes for CASSPRFDSYEQYF.

The genes are TRBV2 and TRBJ1-1; 7 nucleotides line up with TRBD1. Germline CDR1 is SNHLY and CDR2 is FYNNEI. The length of the CDR3 is 15 residues. J was trimmed by 3 bases and V by 4 bases; bases with no gene match: 8. CDR3 in DNA: TGTGCCAGCAGTGGAGTGACAGGGCCCCACACTGAAGCTTTCTTT. This translates into CASSGVTGPHTEAFF. The full variable domain, its missing parts supplied by reference TRBV2 and TRBJ1-1, is EPEVTQTPSHQVTQMGQEVILRCVPISNHLYFYWYRQILGQKVEFLVSFYNNEISEKSEIFDDQFSVERPDGSNFTLKIRSTKLEDSAMYFCASSGVTGPHTEAFFGQGTRLTVV.

The chain carries TRBV6-5 and TRBJ2-3; possible D gene TRBD2, 5 bases. CDR1 is MNHEY, CDR2 SVGAGI, per germline. Between the trimmed V and J ends, which lost 4 bases and 2 bases, there was a span of 10 bases. CDR3 length: 14 residues. This chain's CDR3 is CASSFAGDTDTQYF. The CDR3 DNA reads TGTGCCAGCAGTTTCGCCGGGGACACAGATACGCAGTATTTT.

The gene calls are TRBV5-6 and TRBJ1-5, with a possible D match to TRBD1 (6 bases). Trimming took off 7 bases at V and 4 bases at J, with 21 bases between the two ends. CDR3 length: 16 amino acids. Germline CDR1 and CDR2: SGHDT and YYEEEE. The CDR3 reads CASPVGRQDSNQPQHF. The DNA of the CDR3 is TGTGCCAGCCCTGTTGGTCGACAGGATTCTAATCAGCCCCAGCATTTT.

J is TRBJ1-1 and V is TRBV5-1; D is possibly TRBD1 (6 bases). Germline assignment: CDR1 SGHRS and CDR2 YFSETQ. CDR3 length: 15 residues. The V gene lost 0 bases and the J gene lost 2 bases, with 11 bases spanning the gap. CDR3 sequence: CASSLEDRANTEAFF. For the CDR3, the DNA is TGCGCCAGCAGCTTGGAGGACAGAGCTAACACTGAAGCTTTCTTT.

The CDR3 sequence is CASSPGNGGALETQYF. CDR3 DNA sequence: TGTGCCAGCAGCCCAGGGAACGGGGGGGCCTTGGAGACCCAGTACTTC. V and J are TRBV7-9 and TRBJ2-5, with 8 bases lining up with TRBD2. CDR3 length: 16 amino acids. V lost 5 bases, J lost 5 bases, and 13 bases stayed unmatched. Germline CDR1 is SEHNR and CDR2 is FQNEAQ (reference sequence).

The rearrangement links TRBV3-1 (or the pseudogene TRBV3-2) to TRBJ1-4; weak D call: TRBD1 (5 bases). Germline lookup yields CDR1 LGHDT and CDR2 YNNKEL (reference sequence). The CDR3 spans 16 residues. V dropped 7 bases and J dropped 7 bases, with 22 bases sitting between them. The CDR3 protein is CASTTQRKQGGEKLFF. For the CDR3, the DNA is TGTGCCAGCACCACACAGCGGAAGCAGGGAGGTGAAAAACTGTTTTTT.

The chain carries TRBV12-3 or TRBV12-4 and TRBJ1-2; D unresolved. V shed 5 bases and J shed 3 bases, with 4 bases lying between them. The CDR3 is made up of 11 amino acids. CDR3 region: CASSLYYGYTF. The CDR3 coding sequence is TGTGCCAGCAGTCTATACTATGGCTACACCTTC.

The chain combines TRBV5-4 with TRBJ1-2, with 10 bases that match TRBD1. With 4 bases clipped from V and 3 bases from J, the junction kept 12 bases outside the gene matches. Germline V gene lookup returns CDR1 SGHNT and CDR2 YYREEE (reference sequence). The CDR3 is 17 amino acids. CDR3 sequence: CASSPSPGQGLHYGYTF. The CDR3 DNA sequence: TGTGCCAGCAGCCCGTCACCGGGACAGGGGTTACACTATGGCTACACCTTC.

This chain uses TRBV7-6 with TRBJ2-2, with 7 bases aligning to TRBD1. This CDR3 is built from 16 residues. J was trimmed by 2 bases and V by 5 bases; bases with no gene match: 8. The germline CDR1 and CDR2 sequences are SGHVS and FNYEAQ. The CDR3 coding sequence is TGTGCCAGCAGCGGGCAGACAGGGTCCAACACCGGGGAGCTGTTTTTT. Its protein product is CASSGQTGSNTGELFF.